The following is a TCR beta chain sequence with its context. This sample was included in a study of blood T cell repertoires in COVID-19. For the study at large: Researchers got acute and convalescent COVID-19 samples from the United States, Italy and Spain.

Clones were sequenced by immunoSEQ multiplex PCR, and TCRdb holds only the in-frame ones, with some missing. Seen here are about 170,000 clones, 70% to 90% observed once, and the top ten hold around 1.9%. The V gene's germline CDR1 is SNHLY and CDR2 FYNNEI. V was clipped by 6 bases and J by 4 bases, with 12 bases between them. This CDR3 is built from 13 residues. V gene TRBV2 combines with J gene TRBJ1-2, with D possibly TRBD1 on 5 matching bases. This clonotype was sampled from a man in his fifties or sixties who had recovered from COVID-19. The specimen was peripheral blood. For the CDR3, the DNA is TGTGCCAGCAGCCCCAGGGATGCCTATGGCTACACCTTC. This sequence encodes CASSPRDAYGYTF.